The rows below give T cell receptor beta chains drawn from one sample of a study of T cells after yellow fever vaccination. TCRdb analysed the 5' RACE reads with MiXCR anew, one entry per CDR3 protein. The sample has approximately 93,000 distinct CDR3 sequences, about 5.8% seen once. The source was CD8+ T cells sorted from PBMCs, collected 10 days after the yellow fever booster vaccination. These receptor sequences come from a young man who received the YFV17D yellow fever vaccine. CDR3s include the opening cysteine and the closing phenylalanine or tryptophan. A D gene is named only where the DNA matches it firmly. Clone size is shown for a subset of rows, as once, few, many or a class of expanded clone.

V gene	clone size	D gene	J gene	CDR3 DNA	CDR3 protein
TRBV2	many	TRBD2	TRBJ2-4	TGTGCCAGCAGCGGAACCGGGACTAGCGGCAACATAGCCAAAAACATTCAGTACTTC	CASSGTGTSGNIAKNIQYF
TRBV29-1	many	NA	TRBJ1-1	TGCAGCGCGGTAGTTCTGGCTCGGGCTTTCTTT	CSAVVLARAFF
TRBV15	few	TRBD1	TRBJ1-1	TGTGCCACCAGCACCTTGGGACAGCCGAACACTGAAGCTTTCTTT	CATSTLGQPNTEAFF
TRBV28	few	NA	TRBJ2-3	TGTGCCAGCAGCTCAAACCGAGGCAGAAGCACAGATACGCAGTATTTT	CASSSNRGRSTDTQYF
TRBV11-2	few	NA	TRBJ1-1	TGTGCCAGCAGCCCCCCCTTTGGCACTGAAGCTTTCTTT	CASSPPFGTEAFF
TRBV7-6	NA	NA	TRBJ2-2	TGTGCCAGCAGCGCACTCGGGACGGAGAACACCGGGGAGCTGTTTTTT	CASSALGTENTGELFF
TRBV7-9	few	NA	TRBJ2-2	TGTGCCAGCACGCTAGTCTCTGAGGAGCTGTTTTTT	CASTLVSEELFF
TRBV6-2/TRBV6-3	few	NA	TRBJ1-1	TGTGCCAGCAGCCCCTGGGGCAGCGACACTGAAGCTTTCTTT	CASSPWGSDTEAFF
TRBV19	NA	NA	TRBJ1-4	TGTGCCAGTAGTATTTCATGGGACCCCGGGGAAAAACTGTTTTTT	CASSISWDPGEKLFF
TRBV5-6	few	NA	TRBJ2-3	TGTGCCAGCAGCTTCCGAATGAGGACAGATACGCAGTATTTT	CASSFRMRTDTQYF